This is a list of T cell receptor beta chains from one sample in a study of technical replicates of blood from a few donors. TCRdb keeps only in-frame clones here, not all; method: immunoSEQ multiplex PCR. The table includes approximately 58,000 clones, around 84% detected once. Sequences were obtained from PBMCs. The receptors stem from a human donor in good health. Some clones in this sample may be carry-over from other donors' samples. The CDR3 runs from the conserved cysteine through the conserved F or W. The order of the fields is clone size, J gene, V gene, D gene, CDR3 protein, CDR3 DNA. The D gene is left open where the match is weak. Size is omitted from some rows. Given values are once, few, many or a class for expanded clones.

abundance: .; j_gene: TRBJ2-7; v_gene: TRBV5-1; d_gene: TRBD1; CDR3aa: CASSPWTGESSYEQYF; CDR3nt: TGCGCCAGCAGCCCATGGACAGGCGAGAGCTCCTACGAGCAGTACTTC
abundance: .; j_gene: TRBJ1-2; v_gene: TRBV4-1; d_gene: .; CDR3aa: CASSHEGKRNYGYTF; CDR3nt: TGCGCCAGCAGCCATGAGGGTAAAAGGAACTATGGCTACACCTTC
abundance: once; j_gene: TRBJ1-2; v_gene: TRBV12-5; d_gene: .; CDR3aa: CASGLEAFYGYTF; CDR3nt: TGTGCTAGTGGTTTAGAGGCCTTCTATGGCTACACCTTC
abundance: .; j_gene: TRBJ2-7; v_gene: TRBV18; d_gene: TRBD2; CDR3aa: CASSPQSGRRYEQYF; CDR3nt: TGTGCCAGCTCACCACAATCCGGGAGGCGGTACGAGCAGTACTTC
abundance: .; j_gene: TRBJ1-6; v_gene: TRBV28; d_gene: .; CDR3aa: CASSPRPTRTLHF; CDR3nt: TGTGCCAGCAGCCCCAGGCCGACGCGAACCCTCCACTTT
abundance: .; j_gene: TRBJ1-6; v_gene: TRBV13; d_gene: .; CDR3aa: CASSRLPGTIGGAYNSPLHF; CDR3nt: TGTGCCAGCAGCCGACTCCCCGGGACGATCGGCGGGGCTTATAATTCACCCCTCCACTTT
abundance: .; j_gene: TRBJ2-4; v_gene: TRBV6-5; d_gene: TRBD1; CDR3aa: CASSPPGGAKNIQYF; CDR3nt: TGTGCCAGCAGCCCTCCAGGGGGTGCCAAAAACATTCAGTACTTC
abundance: .; j_gene: TRBJ2-2; v_gene: TRBV7-2; d_gene: .; CDR3aa: CASSYIPGTENTGELFF; CDR3nt: TGTGCCAGCAGCTACATACCCGGGACTGAGAACACCGGGGAGCTGTTTTTT
abundance: .; j_gene: TRBJ2-1; v_gene: TRBV7-3; d_gene: TRBD1; CDR3aa: CASSLRWGQGQNNEQFF; CDR3nt: TGTGCCAGCAGCTTAAGGTGGGGACAGGGCCAGAACAATGAGCAGTTCTTC
abundance: once; j_gene: TRBJ1-1; v_gene: TRBV5-1; d_gene: TRBD1; CDR3aa: CASSGDRMNTEAFF; CDR3nt: TGCGCCAGCAGCGGGGACAGGATGAACACTGAAGCTTTCTTT
abundance: .; j_gene: TRBJ1-6; v_gene: TRBV2; d_gene: TRBD1; CDR3aa: CASSSGQGSSPLHF; CDR3nt: TGTGCCAGCAGTTCGGGACAGGGAAGTTCACCCCTCCACTTT
abundance: few; j_gene: TRBJ2-7; v_gene: TRBV29-1; d_gene: TRBD2; CDR3aa: CSVGLAYEQYF; CDR3nt: TGCAGCGTTGGACTAGCTTACGAGCAGTACTTC
abundance: .; j_gene: TRBJ2-1; v_gene: TRBV11-2; d_gene: .; CDR3aa: CASSFAGPLSNEQFF; CDR3nt: TGTGCCAGCAGCTTTGCGGGACCTCTGTCCAATGAGCAGTTCTTC
abundance: .; j_gene: TRBJ2-2; v_gene: TRBV30; d_gene: TRBD1; CDR3aa: CAWDRGVLELFF; CDR3nt: TGTGCCTGGGACAGGGGGGTTCTTGAGCTGTTTTTT
abundance: once; j_gene: TRBJ1-1; v_gene: TRBV12-5; d_gene: .; CDR3aa: CASGETFYTEAFF; CDR3nt: TGTGCTAGTGGGGAGACGTTTTACACTGAAGCTTTCTTT